The rows below give T cell receptor beta chains drawn from one sample of a study of T cell responses to AZD1222 COVID-19 vaccine. Here immunoSEQ multiplex PCR was the method, and the copy in TCRdb shows in-frame clones only, minus some. The repertoire consists of 130,000 to 150,000 clones, with 80% to 95% occurring once and the leading ten covering over 1.5%. Sequences were derived from peripheral blood, sampled on day 0 of AZD1222 vaccination. The receptors stem from an adult in good health. CDR3s include the opening cysteine and the closing phenylalanine or tryptophan. The D gene is left open where the match is weak. Some rows have no size entry. The others give once, few or many, or a class for an expanded clone.

j_call	clone_size	cdr3_length	d_call	v_call	cdr3_nt	cdr3_aa
TRBJ2-3	NA	14	NA	TRBV6-5	TGTGCCAGCATCGAGGGGGGGCGAACAGATACGCAGTATTTT	CASIEGGRTDTQYF
TRBJ2-2	NA	15	NA	TRBV5-5	TGTGCCAGCAGCATCCTCGCCGGTAACACCGGGGAGCTGTTTTTT	CASSILAGNTGELFF
TRBJ2-3	NA	13	NA	TRBV11-2	TGTGCCAGCAGCTCCTTCCAGGGGCTTACGCAGTATTTT	CASSSFQGLTQYF
TRBJ1-3	NA	14	NA	TRBV7-2	TGTGCCAGCAGCTTAGTGGGCCGGGGAAACACCATATATTTT	CASSLVGRGNTIYF
TRBJ1-1	NA	15	NA	TRBV5-5	TGTGCCAGCAGCGCGGGGTTTTTGATGAACACTGAAGCTTTCTTT	CASSAGFLMNTEAFF
TRBJ2-3	NA	13	NA	TRBV27	TGTGCCAGCAGTTCCAATCGAGTCGATACGCAGTATTTT	CASSSNRVDTQYF
TRBJ2-7	NA	14	TRBD1	TRBV4-1	TGCGCCAGCAGCCAGCAGGGGGCTGGGTACGAGCAGTACTTC	CASSQQGAGYEQYF
TRBJ1-6	NA	16	NA	TRBV11-2	TGTGCCAGCAGCTCGTTACGGAGCTCCTATAATTCACCCCTCCACTTT	CASSSLRSSYNSPLHF
TRBJ2-3	NA	14	NA	TRBV5-1	TGCGCCAGCAGCCTGGACGGTGGGGCGGATACGCAGTATTTT	CASSLDGGADTQYF
TRBJ2-7	few	13	NA	TRBV10-3	TGTGCCATCAGTCCGGGCCACTCCTACGAGCAGTACTTC	CAISPGHSYEQYF
TRBJ2-1	NA	16	NA	TRBV7-8	TGTGCCAGCAGCTACCCTCGGGAATACTACTACAATGAGCAGTTCTTC	CASSYPREYYYNEQFF
TRBJ2-7	NA	14	TRBD2	TRBV5-1	TGCGCCAGCAGCTTGGAGGGACTACTCTACGAGCAGTACTTC	CASSLEGLLYEQYF
TRBJ1-1	NA	14	NA	TRBV7-9	TGTGCCAGCAGCTTAGCGGGCATGAACACTGAAGCTTTCTTT	CASSLAGMNTEAFF
TRBJ2-7	NA	17	NA	TRBV18	TGTGCCAGCTCACCATCTATAATCCGGGACATTGCCTACGAGCAGTACTTC	CASSPSIIRDIAYEQYF
TRBJ2-7	few	15	TRBD2	TRBV5-4	TGTGCCAGCAGCCCCACGCTAGCGGACTCCTACGAGCAGTACTTC	CASSPTLADSYEQYF
TRBJ2-5	NA	14	NA	TRBV9	TGTGCCAGCAGCTTCTCGGTTGGTCGAGAGACCCAGTACTTC	CASSFSVGRETQYF
TRBJ2-7	NA	13	NA	TRBV29-1	TGCAGCGTTGAGGACGGGAGCTCCTACGAGCAGTACTTC	CSVEDGSSYEQYF
TRBJ2-1	NA	20	NA	TRBV3-1/TRBV3-2	TGTGCCAGCAGCCAAAATAAAGGGCCGACTGGGGACGGACCCTACAATGAGCAGTTCTTC	CASSQNKGPTGDGPYNEQFF
TRBJ1-1	once	14	TRBD1	TRBV3-1/TRBV3-2	TGTGCCAGCAGCCAGGCGGACAGGGACACTGAAGCTTTCTTT	CASSQADRDTEAFF
TRBJ2-5	NA	15	TRBD1	TRBV6-5	TGTGCCAGCAGCGGGGACAGGGTGGTTGTTGAGACCCAGTACTTC	CASSGDRVVVETQYF
TRBJ2-7	NA	12	TRBD2	TRBV2	TGTGCCAGCAATGGGGGGGGCTACGAGCAGTACTTC	CASNGGGYEQYF
TRBJ1-1	NA	19	NA	TRBV18	TGTGCCAGCTCACCCCCAACGAGAGGACGTAAGACCATGAACACTGAAGCTTTCTTT	CASSPPTRGRKTMNTEAFF
TRBJ2-3	NA	16	TRBD1	TRBV2	TGTGCCAGCAGTGAATACGCGGGACAGGGAACAGATACGCAGTATTTT	CASSEYAGQGTDTQYF
TRBJ1-2	once	13	TRBD1	TRBV6-5	TGTGCCAGCATGGGACGGGGACAGTCCCTCTGGACCTTC	CASMGRGQSLWTF
TRBJ2-2	NA	13	NA	TRBV7-3	TGTGCCAGCAGCTCCCCCGCCACCGGGGAGCTGTTTTTT	CASSSPATGELFF
TRBJ2-3	once	14	NA	TRBV7-9	TGTGCCAGCAGCTTAGACCGGGGAAGAGATACGCAGTATTTT	CASSLDRGRDTQYF
TRBJ2-7	NA	13	NA	TRBV11-3	TGTGCCAGCAGCTTAGTCTCAGGAGAAGAGCAGTACTTC	CASSLVSGEEQYF
TRBJ1-1	NA	15	NA	TRBV6-5	TGTGCCAGCAGTTACCCGACCAGGATGAACACTGAAGCTTTCTTT	CASSYPTRMNTEAFF
TRBJ1-2	once	15	TRBD1	TRBV29-1	TGCAGCGTCCCCCGGGACAGGGGTGCTAACTATGGCTACACCTTC	CSVPRDRGANYGYTF
TRBJ2-5	NA	16	TRBD2	TRBV11-3	TGTGCCAGCAGCCAAGGACCGGGACTAGTAGGCGAGACCCAGTACTTC	CASSQGPGLVGETQYF
TRBJ2-3	once	16	NA	TRBV3-1/TRBV3-2	TGTGCCAGCAGCCAAGATGGACAGACGAGCACAGATACGCAGTATTTT	CASSQDGQTSTDTQYF
TRBJ2-7	NA	14	NA	TRBV7-8	TGTGCCAGCAGCTTTACAGGACGGGGCTACGAGCAGTACTTC	CASSFTGRGYEQYF
TRBJ2-7	NA	12	NA	TRBV9	TGTGCCAGCAGCGTAGTTGGGGGGAAGCAGTACTTC	CASSVVGGKQYF